Listed below are T cell receptor beta chains from one sample, sequenced in a study of tumor-infiltrating lymphocytes in primary liver carcinoma. One entry per CDR3 protein, called by TCRdb with MiXCR from the multiplex PCR reads. This sample carries approximately 190,000 distinct CDR3 sequences, around 81% of them seen once, and the ten largest clones take about a sixth. Specimen: tumor tissue from primary liver carcinoma. These receptors were obtained from a middle-aged man with primary liver carcinoma and hepatitis B virus infection. The CDR3 runs from the conserved cysteine through the conserved F or W. The D gene is left open where the match is weak. Rows may omit the clone size; those that give it use once, few, many or a size class.

size	V	J	D	CDR3	DNA
.	TRBV29-1	TRBJ1-1	.	CSVRDNTEVFF	TGCAGCGTCCGCGATAACACTGAAGTTTTTTTT
.	TRBV6-6	TRBJ1-1	TRBD1	CASITGGTIEALF	TGTGCCAGCATCACAGGGGGGACTATTGAAGCTTTATTT
many	TRBV6-5	TRBJ2-7	.	CASTRRRPPSYEQYF	TGTGCCAGCACCCGCCGGAGGCCGCCGTCCTACGAGCAGTACTTC
.	TRBV30	TRBJ1-5	.	CAWPSGSRNQPQHF	TGTGCCTGGCCCTCGGGGAGCCGCAATCAGCCCCAGCATTTT
.	TRBV29-1	TRBJ2-5	.	CGVEGSDSAETRYF	TGCGGCGTAGAAGGGTCCGACAGTGCCGAGACCCGGTACTTC
.	TRBV4-2	TRBJ2-3	TRBD2	CASSGGLAGGTDTRYF	TGCGCCAGCAGCGGGGGACTAGCGGGAGGGACAGATACGCGGTATTTT
.	TRBV11-2	TRBJ2-5	.	CVSSSQDGDTQYF	TGTGTCAGCAGCTCCCAGGACGGGGATACCCAGTACTTC
.	TRBV6-1	TRBJ1-1	.	CASSPITVGIEAFF	TGTGCCAGCAGCCCAATCACAGTGGGGATTGAAGCTTTCTTT
.	TRBV11-2	TRBJ2-1	.	CASSLDLGSYNKQFF	TGTGCCAGCAGCTTAGATCTGGGGAGCTACAATAAGCAGTTCTTC
.	TRBV4-3	TRBJ2-1	.	CANSAVRDYEQFF	TGCGCCAACAGCGCAGTGCGGGACTATGAGCAGTTCTTC